This T cell receptor (beta chain) came from a study of blood T cell repertoires in COVID-19. Study-level information: Researchers got acute and convalescent COVID-19 samples from the United States, Italy and Spain. Sample material is recorded as cDNA or gDNA derived from T cells, B-cell-depleted T cells, or PBMCs.

As originally analysed: Nucleated cell number was recorded as an estimate derived from reference gene primer amplification. Sequencing used immunoSEQ multiplex PCR; TCRdb keeps in-frame clones, though not all of them. The DNA was the basis for D and trimming; V, J and clone size are from that table. The sample records roughly 180,000 clones, 94% being singletons. Patients in Seattle were enrolled during active infection, then followed longitudinally. The CDR3 consists of 16 residues. The germline CDR1 and CDR2 sequences are LGHDT and YNNKEL (reference sequence). With 1 base clipped from V and 2 bases from J, the junction kept 3 bases outside the gene matches.

The chain joins TRBV3-1 (or the pseudogene TRBV3-2) to TRBJ2-1; 9 nucleotides match TRBD2. The source material was peripheral blood. This TCR came from a man aged 25-45 years with COVID-19, enrolled during active disease. CDR3 coding DNA: TGTGCCAGCAGCCAAGTCGGCGGGGGGGCCTACAATGAGCAGTTCTTC. Translated, it gives CASSQVGGGAYNEQFF.